Listed below are T cell receptor beta chains from one sample, sequenced in a study of shared clonotypes between healthy human individuals. Clones were sequenced by immunoSEQ multiplex PCR, and TCRdb holds only the in-frame ones, with some missing. The sample has around 2.1 million clones, about 93% seen once. Sequencing was carried out using naive CD8+ T cells from PBMCs. These receptors originate from a man aged 18 to 29 in good health. Some clones in this sample may be carry-over from other donors' samples. The CDR3 runs from the conserved cysteine through the conserved F or W. A D gene is named only where the DNA matches it firmly. Clone size is not always given. Where it is, it says once, few, many or a class for expanded clones.

clone size: .; J gene: TRBJ2-7; V gene: TRBV6-4; D gene: TRBD1; CDR3 protein: CASGTGSF; CDR3 DNA: TGTGCCTCCGGGACAGGTTCATTC
clone size: .; J gene: TRBJ1-3; V gene: TRBV28; D gene: .; CDR3 protein: CASSVGAFGPGNTIYF; CDR3 DNA: TGTGCCAGCAGTGTAGGGGCCTTCGGCCCTGGAAACACCATATATTTT
clone size: .; J gene: TRBJ2-7; V gene: TRBV11-2; D gene: TRBD2; CDR3 protein: CASSLWNGTNYEQYF; CDR3 DNA: TGTGCCAGCAGCTTATGGAACGGGACTAACTACGAGCAGTACTTC
clone size: .; J gene: TRBJ2-1; V gene: TRBV28; D gene: TRBD2; CDR3 protein: CASSLRLADIYNEQFF; CDR3 DNA: TGTGCCAGCAGTTTGCGTCTAGCGGATATCTACAATGAGCAGTTCTTC
clone size: .; J gene: TRBJ1-1; V gene: TRBV29-1; D gene: .; CDR3 protein: CSVEGGRGTEAFF; CDR3 DNA: TGCAGCGTTGAAGGAGGACGGGGCACTGAAGCTTTCTTT
clone size: .; J gene: TRBJ1-2; V gene: TRBV28; D gene: .; CDR3 protein: CASSSLDDNYGYTF; CDR3 DNA: TGTGCCAGCAGTTCGCTGGACGACAACTATGGCTACACCTTC
clone size: .; J gene: TRBJ1-2; V gene: TRBV6-5; D gene: .; CDR3 protein: CASSYVEGNYGYTF; CDR3 DNA: TGTGCCAGCAGTTACGTTGAGGGGAACTATGGCTACACCTTC
clone size: .; J gene: TRBJ2-7; V gene: TRBV4-3; D gene: .; CDR3 protein: CASSLSVGQREQYF; CDR3 DNA: TGCGCCAGCAGCCTATCGGTGGGTCAAAGGGAGCAGTACTTC
clone size: once; J gene: TRBJ1-4; V gene: TRBV7-9; D gene: .; CDR3 protein: CASSFLDGEKLFF; CDR3 DNA: TGTGCCAGCAGCTTTCTGGACGGGGAAAAACTGTTTTTT
clone size: .; J gene: TRBJ2-7; V gene: TRBV7-8; D gene: TRBD1; CDR3 protein: CASSRDRGGVYEQYF; CDR3 DNA: TGTGCCAGCAGCCGCGACAGGGGTGGTGTCTACGAGCAGTACTTC
clone size: .; J gene: TRBJ2-1; V gene: TRBV7-9; D gene: .; CDR3 protein: CASSSPGQGGVNEQFF; CDR3 DNA: TGTGCCAGCAGCTCCCCGGGGCAGGGAGGCGTCAATGAGCAGTTCTTC
clone size: .; J gene: TRBJ2-7; V gene: TRBV2; D gene: TRBD1; CDR3 protein: CASITGGWEQYF; CDR3 DNA: TGTGCCAGCATCACAGGGGGCTGGGAGCAGTACTTC
clone size: .; J gene: TRBJ2-7; V gene: TRBV7-6; D gene: .; CDR3 protein: CASSSRRGQSYEQYF; CDR3 DNA: TGTGCCAGCAGCTCCCGGAGGGGGCAGTCCTACGAGCAGTACTTC
clone size: once; J gene: TRBJ1-1; V gene: TRBV28; D gene: .; CDR3 protein: CASGEQGSWDTEAFF; CDR3 DNA: TGTGCCAGCGGGGAGCAGGGTTCGTGGGACACTGAAGCTTTCTTT
clone size: once; J gene: TRBJ2-1; V gene: TRBV4-3; D gene: .; CDR3 protein: CASSQDRVGDLSQFF; CDR3 DNA: TGCGCCAGCAGCCAAGATCGAGTGGGGGACCTTAGCCAGTTCTTC
clone size: .; J gene: TRBJ2-7; V gene: TRBV4-3; D gene: .; CDR3 protein: CASSQGLVGRIYEQYF; CDR3 DNA: TGCGCCAGCAGCCAAGGCCTGGTCGGTAGAATCTACGAGCAGTACTTC
clone size: .; J gene: TRBJ2-1; V gene: TRBV7-9; D gene: .; CDR3 protein: CASSLGGSYNEQFF; CDR3 DNA: TGTGCCAGCAGCCTGGGCGGCTCCTACAATGAGCAGTTCTTC
clone size: .; J gene: TRBJ2-7; V gene: TRBV27; D gene: .; CDR3 protein: CASSLSVGNPYEQYF; CDR3 DNA: TGTGCCAGCAGTTTATCGGTGGGGAACCCCTACGAGCAGTACTTC
clone size: .; J gene: TRBJ2-7; V gene: TRBV27; D gene: .; CDR3 protein: CASSLSTALYEQYF; CDR3 DNA: TGTGCCAGCAGTTTATCGACAGCCCTCTACGAGCAGTACTTC
clone size: .; J gene: TRBJ2-1; V gene: TRBV4-3; D gene: .; CDR3 protein: CASSQDGSEYNEQFF; CDR3 DNA: TGCGCCAGCAGCCAAGATGGGTCGGAGTACAATGAGCAGTTCTTC
clone size: few; J gene: TRBJ1-5; V gene: TRBV19; D gene: TRBD1; CDR3 protein: CASSTGTGKRQPQHF; CDR3 DNA: TGTGCCAGTAGTACTGGGACAGGGAAAAGGCAGCCCCAGCATTTT
clone size: .; J gene: TRBJ1-1; V gene: TRBV5-1; D gene: .; CDR3 protein: CASSPRIMNTEAFF; CDR3 DNA: TGCGCCAGCAGCCCCAGGATCATGAACACTGAAGCTTTCTTT
clone size: .; J gene: TRBJ2-5; V gene: TRBV9; D gene: TRBD1; CDR3 protein: CASSEGAAIGGLQETQYF; CDR3 DNA: TGTGCCAGCAGCGAAGGGGCAGCCATAGGGGGCTTACAAGAGACCCAGTACTTC
clone size: .; J gene: TRBJ1-1; V gene: TRBV27; D gene: .; CDR3 protein: CASSLSRGGGYTEAFF; CDR3 DNA: TGTGCCAGCAGTTTATCCAGGGGCGGTGGGTACACTGAAGCTTTCTTT
clone size: .; J gene: TRBJ1-5; V gene: TRBV6-6; D gene: TRBD1; CDR3 protein: CASTHRTGDQPQHF; CDR3 DNA: TGTGCCAGCACACACCGGACAGGGGATCAGCCCCAGCATTTT
clone size: .; J gene: TRBJ2-5; V gene: TRBV9; D gene: .; CDR3 protein: CASSVRGEETQYF; CDR3 DNA: TGTGCCAGCAGCGTAAGGGGTGAAGAGACCCAGTACTTC
clone size: .; J gene: TRBJ1-5; V gene: TRBV28; D gene: .; CDR3 protein: CASSILNQPQHF; CDR3 DNA: TGTGCCAGCAGTATACTTAATCAGCCCCAGCATTTT
clone size: once; J gene: TRBJ2-1; V gene: TRBV29-1; D gene: TRBD2; CDR3 protein: CSVEDSGRQNEQFF; CDR3 DNA: TGCAGCGTTGAAGATAGCGGGAGGCAAAATGAGCAGTTCTTC
clone size: .; J gene: TRBJ1-2; V gene: TRBV11-2; D gene: .; CDR3 protein: CASSLDGTVLGYTF; CDR3 DNA: TGTGCCAGCAGCTTAGATGGGACGGTCCTGGGCTACACCTTC
clone size: .; J gene: TRBJ2-1; V gene: TRBV6-5; D gene: .; CDR3 protein: CASSYSGSDLNEQFF; CDR3 DNA: TGTGCCAGCAGTTACTCGGGTAGCGATTTAAATGAGCAGTTCTTC
clone size: .; J gene: TRBJ1-3; V gene: TRBV5-1; D gene: TRBD1; CDR3 protein: CASSSSGQGAVLGNTIYF; CDR3 DNA: TGCGCCAGCAGCTCGTCGGGACAGGGGGCTGTCCTGGGAAACACCATATATTTT
clone size: once; J gene: TRBJ2-7; V gene: TRBV28; D gene: TRBD1; CDR3 protein: CASNHRDRGYEQYF; CDR3 DNA: TGTGCCAGCAACCACCGGGACAGGGGATACGAGCAGTACTTC
clone size: few; J gene: TRBJ1-3; V gene: TRBV15; D gene: .; CDR3 protein: CATSSQVASSGNTIYF; CDR3 DNA: TGTGCCACCAGCTCTCAGGTCGCGAGCTCTGGAAACACCATATATTTT
clone size: .; J gene: TRBJ2-7; V gene: TRBV2; D gene: TRBD1; CDR3 protein: CASSRGTGDYEQYF; CDR3 DNA: TGTGCCAGCAGCCGGGGGACAGGGGACTACGAGCAGTACTTC
clone size: .; J gene: TRBJ1-2; V gene: TRBV7-9; D gene: .; CDR3 protein: CASSLAVGGLTNYGYTF; CDR3 DNA: TGTGCCAGCAGCTTAGCAGTTGGAGGACTGACTAACTATGGCTACACCTTC
clone size: .; J gene: TRBJ2-7; V gene: TRBV19; D gene: TRBD1; CDR3 protein: CASSPLKTGNEQYF; CDR3 DNA: TGTGCCAGTAGCCCCCTAAAGACAGGGAACGAGCAGTACTTC
clone size: .; J gene: TRBJ2-1; V gene: TRBV11-2; D gene: TRBD2; CDR3 protein: CATRPLRGRATEQFF; CDR3 DNA: TGTGCCACAAGGCCCCTTCGCGGGAGGGCCACTGAGCAGTTCTTC
clone size: .; J gene: TRBJ1-2; V gene: TRBV9; D gene: .; CDR3 protein: CASSADYGYTF; CDR3 DNA: TGTGCCAGCAGCGCCGACTATGGCTACACCTTC
clone size: .; J gene: TRBJ1-2; V gene: TRBV7-2; D gene: .; CDR3 protein: CASSHGRYANYGYTF; CDR3 DNA: TGTGCCAGCAGCCACGGACGGTATGCTAACTATGGCTACACCTTC
clone size: .; J gene: TRBJ2-1; V gene: TRBV5-1; D gene: .; CDR3 protein: CASSPAISSYNEQFF; CDR3 DNA: TGCGCCAGCAGCCCCGCGATAAGCTCCTACAATGAGCAGTTCTTC
clone size: .; J gene: TRBJ2-1; V gene: TRBV27; D gene: .; CDR3 protein: CASSLQGGPYNEQFF; CDR3 DNA: TGTGCCAGCAGTTTACAGGGGGGCCCCTACAATGAGCAGTTCTTC
clone size: .; J gene: TRBJ2-7; V gene: TRBV27; D gene: TRBD2; CDR3 protein: CASSPSGRIYEQYF; CDR3 DNA: TGTGCCAGCAGTCCCAGCGGGAGGATCTACGAGCAGTACTTC
clone size: .; J gene: TRBJ1-2; V gene: TRBV7-9; D gene: .; CDR3 protein: CAGFDGNNYGYTF; CDR3 DNA: TGTGCTGGCTTTGATGGCAATAACTATGGCTACACCTTC
clone size: .; J gene: TRBJ2-2; V gene: TRBV5-1; D gene: TRBD2; CDR3 protein: CASSLGLAGSGTGELFF; CDR3 DNA: TGCGCCAGCAGCTTGGGGCTAGCGGGATCGGGCACCGGGGAGCTGTTTTTT
clone size: .; J gene: TRBJ2-3; V gene: TRBV7-9; D gene: .; CDR3 protein: CASSFPDTQYF; CDR3 DNA: TGTGCCAGCAGCTTCCCGGATACGCAGTATTTT
clone size: .; J gene: TRBJ1-5; V gene: TRBV27; D gene: .; CDR3 protein: CASSPGAPRNQPQHF; CDR3 DNA: TGTGCCAGCAGTCCAGGCGCCCCCCGCAATCAGCCCCAGCATTTT
clone size: .; J gene: TRBJ1-1; V gene: TRBV2; D gene: TRBD1; CDR3 protein: CASRGQWMNTEAFF; CDR3 DNA: TGTGCCAGCAGGGGACAGTGGATGAACACTGAAGCTTTCTTT
clone size: .; J gene: TRBJ2-1; V gene: TRBV27; D gene: TRBD1; CDR3 protein: CASRTGVNEQFF; CDR3 DNA: TGTGCCAGCAGGACAGGGGTTAATGAGCAGTTCTTC
clone size: .; J gene: TRBJ1-2; V gene: TRBV7-9; D gene: .; CDR3 protein: CASSQQIRGYTF; CDR3 DNA: TGTGCCAGCAGCCAGCAAATAAGGGGCTACACCTTC
clone size: .; J gene: TRBJ2-7; V gene: TRBV27; D gene: TRBD1; CDR3 protein: CASSPRTGHYEQYF; CDR3 DNA: TGTGCCAGCAGTCCACGGACAGGACACTACGAGCAGTACTTC
clone size: .; J gene: TRBJ2-7; V gene: TRBV4-2; D gene: .; CDR3 protein: CASSQRFGQAYEQYF; CDR3 DNA: TGTGCCAGCAGCCAACGATTCGGACAAGCCTACGAGCAGTACTTC
clone size: .; J gene: TRBJ2-3; V gene: TRBV7-9; D gene: .; CDR3 protein: CASTAARTDTQYF; CDR3 DNA: TGTGCCAGCACCGCTGCCCGCACAGATACGCAGTATTTT